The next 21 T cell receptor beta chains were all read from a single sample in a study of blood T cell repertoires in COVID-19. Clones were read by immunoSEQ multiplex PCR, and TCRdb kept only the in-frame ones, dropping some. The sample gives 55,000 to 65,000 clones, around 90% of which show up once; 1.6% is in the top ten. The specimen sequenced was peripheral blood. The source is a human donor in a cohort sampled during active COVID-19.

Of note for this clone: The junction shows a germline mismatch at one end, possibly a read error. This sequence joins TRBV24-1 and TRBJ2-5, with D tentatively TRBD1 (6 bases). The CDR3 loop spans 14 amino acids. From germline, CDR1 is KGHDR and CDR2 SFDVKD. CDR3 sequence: CATSVQGHQETQYF. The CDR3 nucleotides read TGTGCCACCAGTGTACAGGGACACCAGGAGACCCAGTACTTC.

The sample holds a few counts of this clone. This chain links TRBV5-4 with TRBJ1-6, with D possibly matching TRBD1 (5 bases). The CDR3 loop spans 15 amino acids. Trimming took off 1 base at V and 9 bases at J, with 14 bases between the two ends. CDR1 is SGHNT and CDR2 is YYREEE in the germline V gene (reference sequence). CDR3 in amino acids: CASSLRGLHGSPLHF. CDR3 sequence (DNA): TGTGCCAGCAGCTTGAGGGGTCTTCATGGTTCACCCCTCCACTTT.

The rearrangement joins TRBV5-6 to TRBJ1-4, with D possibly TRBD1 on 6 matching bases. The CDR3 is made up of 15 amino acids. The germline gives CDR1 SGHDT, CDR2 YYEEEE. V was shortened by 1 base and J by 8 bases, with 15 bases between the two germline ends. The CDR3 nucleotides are TGTGCCAGCAGCTTGAGGGACATTGGGGTCGAAAAACTGTTTTTT. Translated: CASSLRDIGVEKLFF.

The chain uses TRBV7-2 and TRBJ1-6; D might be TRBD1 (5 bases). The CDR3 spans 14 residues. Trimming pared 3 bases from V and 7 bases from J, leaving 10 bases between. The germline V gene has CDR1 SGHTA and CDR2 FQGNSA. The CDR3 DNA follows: TGTGCCAGCAGCTTGGGGCGGATAAATTCACCCCTCCACTTT. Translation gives CASSLGRINSPLHF. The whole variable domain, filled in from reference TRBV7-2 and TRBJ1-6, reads GAGVSQSPSNKVTEKGKDVELRCDPISGHTALYWYRQSLGQGLEFLIYFQGNSAPDKSGLPSDRFSAERTGGSVSTLTIQRTQQEDSAVYLCASSLGRINSPLHFGNGTRLTVT.

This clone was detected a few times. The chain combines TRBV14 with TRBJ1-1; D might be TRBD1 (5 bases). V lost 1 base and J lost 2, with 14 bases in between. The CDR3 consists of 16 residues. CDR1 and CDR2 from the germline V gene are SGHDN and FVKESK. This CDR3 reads CASSQAYGGRNTEAFF. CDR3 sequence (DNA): TGTGCCAGCAGCCAAGCCTATGGGGGGAGAAACACTGAAGCTTTCTTT.

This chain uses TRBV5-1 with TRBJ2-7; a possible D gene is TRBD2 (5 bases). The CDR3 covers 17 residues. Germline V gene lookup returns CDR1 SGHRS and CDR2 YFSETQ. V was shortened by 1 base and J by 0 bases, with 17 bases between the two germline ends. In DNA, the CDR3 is TGCGCCAGCAGCTTGCTTGCCTTCAGCGGTAACTCCTACGAGCAGTACTTC. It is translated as CASSLLAFSGNSYEQYF.

Here the CDR3 DNA reads TGTGCCACCAGCTCCCGGGACAGGGGGCTATACGAGCAGTACTTC. It encodes CATSSRDRGLYEQYF. J is TRBJ2-7 and V is TRBV15; 12 bases are shared with TRBD1. V was clipped by 5 bases and J by 4 bases; unmatched bases: 6. The CDR3 runs 15 residues. Germline V gene sequence: CDR1 LNHNV, CDR2 YYDKDF (reference sequence).

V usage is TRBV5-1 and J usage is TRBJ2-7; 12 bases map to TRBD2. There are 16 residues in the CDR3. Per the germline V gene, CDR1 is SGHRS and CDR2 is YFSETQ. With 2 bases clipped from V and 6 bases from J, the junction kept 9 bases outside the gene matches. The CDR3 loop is CASSLLAGGGNGEQYF. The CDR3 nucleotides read TGCGCCAGCAGCTTACTAGCGGGAGGCGGTAATGGCGAGCAGTACTTC.

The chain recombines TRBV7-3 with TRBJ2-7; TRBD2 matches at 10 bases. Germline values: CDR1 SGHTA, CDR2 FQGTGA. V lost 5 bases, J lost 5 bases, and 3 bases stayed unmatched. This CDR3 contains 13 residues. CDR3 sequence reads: CASSPGLADEQYF. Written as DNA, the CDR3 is TGTGCCAGCAGCCCCGGACTAGCGGACGAGCAGTACTTC.

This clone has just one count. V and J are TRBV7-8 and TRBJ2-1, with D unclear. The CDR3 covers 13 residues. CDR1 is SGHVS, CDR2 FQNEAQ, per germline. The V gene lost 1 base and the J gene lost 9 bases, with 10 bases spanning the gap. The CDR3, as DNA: TGTGCCAGCAGCTTAGAGGCTAGGAGTGAGCAGTTCTTC. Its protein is CASSLEARSEQFF.

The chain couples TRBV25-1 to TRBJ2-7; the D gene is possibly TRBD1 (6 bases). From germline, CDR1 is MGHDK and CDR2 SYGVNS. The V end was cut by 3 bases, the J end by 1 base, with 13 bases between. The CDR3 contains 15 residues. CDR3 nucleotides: TGTGCCAGCAGTGATCAGGGGACGCAATCCTACGAGCAGTACTTC. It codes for CASSDQGTQSYEQYF.

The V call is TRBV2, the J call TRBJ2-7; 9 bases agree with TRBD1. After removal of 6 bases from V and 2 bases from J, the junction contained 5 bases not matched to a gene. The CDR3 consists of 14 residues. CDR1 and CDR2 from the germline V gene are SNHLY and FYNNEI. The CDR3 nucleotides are TGTGCCAGCAGATTAGGACAGGGGACCTACGAGCAGTACTTC. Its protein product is CASRLGQGTYEQYF. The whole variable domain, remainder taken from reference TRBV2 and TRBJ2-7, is EPEVTQTPSHQVTQMGQEVILRCVPISNHLYFYWYRQILGQKVEFLVSFYNNEISEKSEIFDDQFSVERPDGSNFTLKIRSTKLEDSAMYFCASRLGQGTYEQYFGPGTRLTVT.

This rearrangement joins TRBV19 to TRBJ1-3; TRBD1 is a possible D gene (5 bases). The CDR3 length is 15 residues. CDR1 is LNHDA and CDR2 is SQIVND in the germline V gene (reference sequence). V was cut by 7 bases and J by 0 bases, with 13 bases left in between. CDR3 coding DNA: TGTGCCAGTACTATTTCGGGGGTCTCTGGAAACACCATATATTTT. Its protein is CASTISGVSGNTIYF.

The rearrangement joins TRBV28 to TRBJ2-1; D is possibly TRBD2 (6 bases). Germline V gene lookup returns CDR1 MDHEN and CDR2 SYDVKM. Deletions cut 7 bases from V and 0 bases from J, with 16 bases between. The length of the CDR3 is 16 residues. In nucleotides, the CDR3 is TGTGCCAGCATCTTGGGCGGGGCAAGCTCCTACAATGAGCAGTTCTTC. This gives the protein CASILGGASSYNEQFF.

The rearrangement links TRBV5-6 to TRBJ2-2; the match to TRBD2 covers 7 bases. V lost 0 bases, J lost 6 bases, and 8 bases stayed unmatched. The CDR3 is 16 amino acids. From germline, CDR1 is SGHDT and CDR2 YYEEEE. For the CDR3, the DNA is TGTGCCAGCAGCTTGGTCCGGAGACTAGCTCCCGGGGAGCTGTTTTTT. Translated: CASSLVRRLAPGELFF.

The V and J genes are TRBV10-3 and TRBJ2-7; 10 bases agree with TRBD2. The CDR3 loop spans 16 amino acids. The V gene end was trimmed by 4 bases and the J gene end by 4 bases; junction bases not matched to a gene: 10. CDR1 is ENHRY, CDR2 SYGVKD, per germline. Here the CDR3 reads CAISAMGGTSAYEQYF. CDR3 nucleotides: TGTGCCATCAGTGCTATGGGGGGGACTAGCGCTTACGAGCAGTACTTC.

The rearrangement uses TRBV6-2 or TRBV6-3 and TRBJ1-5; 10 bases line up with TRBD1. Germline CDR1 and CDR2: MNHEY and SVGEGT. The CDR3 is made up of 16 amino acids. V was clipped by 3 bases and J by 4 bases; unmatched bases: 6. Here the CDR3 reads CASSYRGTGANQPQHF. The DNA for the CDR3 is TGTGCCAGCAGTTATAGGGGGACAGGGGCAAATCAGCCCCAGCATTTT.

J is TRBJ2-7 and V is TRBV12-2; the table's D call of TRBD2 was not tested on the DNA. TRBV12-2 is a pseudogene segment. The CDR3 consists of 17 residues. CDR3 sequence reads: CASRLVTWREGPYEQYF. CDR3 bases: TGTGCAAGTCGCTTAGTAACCTGGCGGGAGGGCCCGTACGAGCAGTACTTC.

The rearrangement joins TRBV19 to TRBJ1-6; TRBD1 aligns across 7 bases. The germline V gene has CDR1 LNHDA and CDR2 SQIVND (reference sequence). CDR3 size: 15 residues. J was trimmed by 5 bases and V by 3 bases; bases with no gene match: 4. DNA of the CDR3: TGTGCCAGTAGTATTTCCGGGACAGATAATTCACCCCTCCACTTT. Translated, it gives CASSISGTDNSPLHF.

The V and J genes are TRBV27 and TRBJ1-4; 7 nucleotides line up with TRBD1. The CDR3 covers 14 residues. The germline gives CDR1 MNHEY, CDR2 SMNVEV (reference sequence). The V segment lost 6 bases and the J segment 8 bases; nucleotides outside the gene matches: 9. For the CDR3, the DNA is TGTGCCAGCAGCAGACAGGGTCCAGGGGAAAAACTGTTTTTT. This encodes CASSRQGPGEKLFF. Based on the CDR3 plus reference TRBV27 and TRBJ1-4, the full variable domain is EAQVTQNPRYLITVTGKKLTVTCSQNMNHEYMSWYRQDPGLGLRQIYYSMNVEVTDKGDVPEGYKVSRKEKRNFPLILESPSPNQTSLYFCASSRQGPGEKLFFGSGTQLSVL.

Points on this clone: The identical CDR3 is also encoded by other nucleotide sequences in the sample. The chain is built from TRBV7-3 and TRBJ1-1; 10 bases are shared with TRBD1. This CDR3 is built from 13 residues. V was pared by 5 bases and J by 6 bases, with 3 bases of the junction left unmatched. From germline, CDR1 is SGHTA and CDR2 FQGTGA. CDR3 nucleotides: TGTGCCAGCAGCCCCGGGACAGGGGCTGAAGCTTTCTTT. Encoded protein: CASSPGTGAEAFF.